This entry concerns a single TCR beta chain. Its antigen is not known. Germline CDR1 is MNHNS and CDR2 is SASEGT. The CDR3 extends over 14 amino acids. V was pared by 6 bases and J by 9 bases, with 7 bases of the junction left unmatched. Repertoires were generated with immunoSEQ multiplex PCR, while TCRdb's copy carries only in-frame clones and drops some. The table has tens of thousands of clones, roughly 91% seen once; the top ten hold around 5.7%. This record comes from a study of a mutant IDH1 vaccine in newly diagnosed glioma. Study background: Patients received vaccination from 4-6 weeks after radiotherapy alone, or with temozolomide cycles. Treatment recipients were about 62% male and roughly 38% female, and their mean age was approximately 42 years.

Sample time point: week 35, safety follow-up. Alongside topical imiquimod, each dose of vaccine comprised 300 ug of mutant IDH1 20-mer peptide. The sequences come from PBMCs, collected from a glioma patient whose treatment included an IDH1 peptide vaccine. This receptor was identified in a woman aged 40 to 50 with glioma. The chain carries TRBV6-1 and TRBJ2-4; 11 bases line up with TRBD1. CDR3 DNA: TGTGCCAGCAGGGGGACAGGGGGAGTTCCCATTCAGTACTTC. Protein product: CASRGTGGVPIQYF.